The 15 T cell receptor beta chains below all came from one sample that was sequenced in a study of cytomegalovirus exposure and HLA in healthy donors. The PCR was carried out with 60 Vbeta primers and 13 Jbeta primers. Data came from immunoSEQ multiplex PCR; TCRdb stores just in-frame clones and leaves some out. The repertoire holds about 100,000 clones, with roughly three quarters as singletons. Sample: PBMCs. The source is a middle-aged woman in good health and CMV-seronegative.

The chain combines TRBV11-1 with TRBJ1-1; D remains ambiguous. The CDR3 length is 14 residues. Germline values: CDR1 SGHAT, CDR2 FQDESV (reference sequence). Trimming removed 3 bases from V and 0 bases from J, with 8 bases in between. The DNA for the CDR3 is TGTGCCAGCAGCTTGCGGCAGTTGAACACTGAAGCTTTCTTT. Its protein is CASSLRQLNTEAFF. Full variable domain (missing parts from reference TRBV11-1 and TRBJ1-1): EAEVAQSPRYKITEKSQAVAFWCDPISGHATLYWYRQILGQGPELLVQFQDESVVDDSQLPKDRFSAERLKGVDSTLKIQPAELGDSAMYLCASSLRQLNTEAFFGQGTRLTVV.

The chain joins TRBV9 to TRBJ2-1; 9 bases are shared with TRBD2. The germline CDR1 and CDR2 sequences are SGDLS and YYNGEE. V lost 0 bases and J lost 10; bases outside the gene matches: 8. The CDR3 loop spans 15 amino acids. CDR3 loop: CASSVVAGAPGEQFF. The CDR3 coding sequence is TGTGCCAGCAGCGTAGTAGCGGGGGCCCCCGGCGAGCAGTTCTTC.

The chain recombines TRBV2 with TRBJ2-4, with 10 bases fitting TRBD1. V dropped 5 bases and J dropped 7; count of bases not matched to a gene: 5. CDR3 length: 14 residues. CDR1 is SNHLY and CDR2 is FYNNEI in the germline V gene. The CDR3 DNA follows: TGTGCCAGCAGTACACGGACAGGGGGGAACATTCAGTACTTC. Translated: CASSTRTGGNIQYF.

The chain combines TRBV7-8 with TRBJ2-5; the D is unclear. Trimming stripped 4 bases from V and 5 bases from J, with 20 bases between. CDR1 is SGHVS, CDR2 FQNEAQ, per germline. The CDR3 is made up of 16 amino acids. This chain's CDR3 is CASSSQADPPRETQYF. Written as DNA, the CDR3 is TGTGCCAGCAGCTCCCAAGCCGACCCGCCTAGGGAGACCCAGTACTTC.

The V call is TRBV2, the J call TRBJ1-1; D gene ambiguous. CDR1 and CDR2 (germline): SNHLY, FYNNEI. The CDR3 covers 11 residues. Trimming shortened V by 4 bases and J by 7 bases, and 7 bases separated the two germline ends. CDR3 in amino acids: CASSAGVEAFF. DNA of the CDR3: TGTGCCAGCAGTGCCGGAGTTGAAGCTTTCTTT.

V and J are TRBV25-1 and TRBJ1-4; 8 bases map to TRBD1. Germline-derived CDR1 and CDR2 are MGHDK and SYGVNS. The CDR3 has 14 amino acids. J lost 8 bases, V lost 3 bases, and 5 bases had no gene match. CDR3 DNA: TGTGCCAGCAGTGACCCCAGGGGGCGGGAAAAACTGTTTTTT. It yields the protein CASSDPRGREKLFF.

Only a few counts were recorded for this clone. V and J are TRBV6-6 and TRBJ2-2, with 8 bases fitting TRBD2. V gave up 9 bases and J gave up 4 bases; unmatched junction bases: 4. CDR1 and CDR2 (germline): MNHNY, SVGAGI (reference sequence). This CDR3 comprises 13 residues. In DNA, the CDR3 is TGTGCCAGTGGGACTAGTAGCACCGGGGAGCTGTTTTTT. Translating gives CASGTSSTGELFF.

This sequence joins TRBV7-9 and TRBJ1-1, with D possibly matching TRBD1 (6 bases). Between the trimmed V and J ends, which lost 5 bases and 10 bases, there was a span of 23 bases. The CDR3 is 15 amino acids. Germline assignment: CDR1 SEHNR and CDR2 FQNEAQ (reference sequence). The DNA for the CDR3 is TGTGCCAGCAGCCTCAACTCACAGGGTCAGAGGGTAGCTTTCTTT. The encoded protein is CASSLNSQGQRVAFF.

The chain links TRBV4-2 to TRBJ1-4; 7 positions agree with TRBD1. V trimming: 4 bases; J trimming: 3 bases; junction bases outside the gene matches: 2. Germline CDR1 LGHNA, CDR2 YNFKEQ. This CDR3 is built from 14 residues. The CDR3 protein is CASSRDSSNEKLFF. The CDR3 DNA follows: TGTGCCAGCAGCCGGGACAGCTCTAATGAAAAACTGTTTTTT.

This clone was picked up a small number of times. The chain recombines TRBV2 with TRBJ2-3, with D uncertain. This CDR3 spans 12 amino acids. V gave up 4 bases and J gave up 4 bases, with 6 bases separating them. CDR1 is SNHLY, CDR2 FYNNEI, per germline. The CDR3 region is CASSGLSDTQYF. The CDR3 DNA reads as TGTGCCAGCAGTGGACTTTCAGATACGCAGTATTTT.

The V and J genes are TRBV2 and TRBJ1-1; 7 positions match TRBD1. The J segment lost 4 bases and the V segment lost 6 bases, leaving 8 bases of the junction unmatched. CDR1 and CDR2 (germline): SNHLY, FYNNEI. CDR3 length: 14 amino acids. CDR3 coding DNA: TGTGCCAGCAGCCAGAGACAGGGCTTCACTGAAGCTTTCTTT. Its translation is CASSQRQGFTEAFF.

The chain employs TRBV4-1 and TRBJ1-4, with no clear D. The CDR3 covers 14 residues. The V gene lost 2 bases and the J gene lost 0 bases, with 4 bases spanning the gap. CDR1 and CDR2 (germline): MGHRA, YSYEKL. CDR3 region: CASSQPATNEKLFF. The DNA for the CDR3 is TGCGCCAGCAGCCAACCTGCAACTAATGAAAAACTGTTTTTT.

The DNA for the CDR3 is TGTGCCAGCAGCTTAAGGCTAGCGGGGCTCTACAATGAGCAGTTCTTC. Residues: CASSLRLAGLYNEQFF. V and J are TRBV13 and TRBJ2-1; 9 bases are a match to TRBD2. V dropped 2 bases and J dropped 3; count of bases not matched to a gene: 5. The CDR3 runs 16 residues. Per the germline V gene, CDR1 is PRHDT and CDR2 is FYEKMQ (reference sequence).

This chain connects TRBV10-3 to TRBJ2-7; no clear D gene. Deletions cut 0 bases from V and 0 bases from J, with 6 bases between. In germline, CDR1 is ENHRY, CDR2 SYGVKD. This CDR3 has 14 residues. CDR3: CAISESRSSYEQYF. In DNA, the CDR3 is TGTGCCATCAGTGAGTCCCGGAGCTCCTACGAGCAGTACTTC.

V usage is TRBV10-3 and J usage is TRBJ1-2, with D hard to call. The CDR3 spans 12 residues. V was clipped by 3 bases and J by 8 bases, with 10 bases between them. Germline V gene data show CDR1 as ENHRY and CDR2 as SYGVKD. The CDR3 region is CAISERDGGYTF. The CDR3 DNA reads TGTGCCATCAGTGAACGAGACGGGGGCTACACCTTC.